This T cell receptor beta chain was found in a study of blood T cells in healthy people across ages. The germline V gene has CDR1 SEHNR and CDR2 FQNEAQ (reference sequence). CDR3 length: 16 residues. As to this clonotype: What it binds is unknown.

Isolating PBMCs gave at least 6 million of these cells per sample. Primed by a sample-barcoded 5' primer and a J-beta primer mix, a second PCR proceeded for about 6 to 11 cycles. TCRdb fed the 5' RACE reads into MiXCR, producing one record per CDR3 protein. The table records 780,000 or so distinct CDR3 sequences, about 55% of them present only once. Overall study findings and caveats: Among T cells, TCR beta diversity per million cells dropped roughly linearly as age rose. Researchers report that TCR beta diversity correlated strongly with naive T cell percentage.

Source material: blood. The chain carries TRBV7-9 and TRBJ2-5; 9 bases map to TRBD2. The J call may be incorrect, as the DNA end agrees better with TRBJ2-7. This receptor was identified in a man at least 80 years old in good health. The CDR3 DNA reads as TGTGCCAGCAGCCCCCGGGCAAGTAGCGGGAGCTACGAGCAGTACTTC. Its protein product is CASSPRASSGSYEQYF.